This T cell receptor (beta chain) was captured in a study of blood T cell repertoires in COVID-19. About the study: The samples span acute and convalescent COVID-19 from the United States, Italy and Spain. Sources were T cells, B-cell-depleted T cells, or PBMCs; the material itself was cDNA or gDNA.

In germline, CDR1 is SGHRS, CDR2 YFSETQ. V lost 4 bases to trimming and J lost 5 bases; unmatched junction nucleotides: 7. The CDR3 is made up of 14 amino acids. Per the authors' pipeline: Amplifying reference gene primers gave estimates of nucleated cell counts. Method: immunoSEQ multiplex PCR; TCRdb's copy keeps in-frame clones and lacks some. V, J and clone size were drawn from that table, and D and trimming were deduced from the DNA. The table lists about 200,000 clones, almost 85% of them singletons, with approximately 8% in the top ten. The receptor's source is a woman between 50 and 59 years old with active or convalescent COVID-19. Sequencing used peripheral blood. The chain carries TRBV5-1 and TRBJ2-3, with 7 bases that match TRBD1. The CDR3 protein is CASSHGQAGDTQYF. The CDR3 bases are TGCGCCAGCAGCCACGGACAGGCCGGAGATACGCAGTATTTT. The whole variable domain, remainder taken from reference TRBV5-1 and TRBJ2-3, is KAGVTQTPRYLIKTRGQQVTLSCSPISGHRSVSWYQQTPGQGLQFLFEYFSETQRNKGNFPGRFSGRQFSNSRSEMNVSTLELGDSALYLCASSHGQAGDTQYFGPGTRLTVL.